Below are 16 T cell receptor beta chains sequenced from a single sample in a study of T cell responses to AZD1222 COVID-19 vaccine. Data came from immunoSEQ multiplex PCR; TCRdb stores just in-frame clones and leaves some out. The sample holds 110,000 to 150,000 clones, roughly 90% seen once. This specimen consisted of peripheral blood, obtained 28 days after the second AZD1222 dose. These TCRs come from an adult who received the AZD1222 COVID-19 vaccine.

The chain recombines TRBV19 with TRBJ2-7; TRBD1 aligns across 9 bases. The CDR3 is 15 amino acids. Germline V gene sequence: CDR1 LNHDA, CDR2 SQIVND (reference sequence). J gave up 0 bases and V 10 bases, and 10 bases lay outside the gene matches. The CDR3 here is CAIKTRDRASYEQYF. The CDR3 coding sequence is TGTGCCATTAAGACCCGGGACAGGGCCTCCTACGAGCAGTACTTC.

The CDR3 loop is CATLLSRDSSHYGYTF. As DNA, the CDR3 is TGTGCCACCTTGCTAAGTCGAGACAGCAGCCACTATGGCTACACCTTC. This chain joins TRBV10-3 and TRBJ1-2, with D perhaps TRBD1 (5 bases). V was clipped by 10 bases and J by 3 bases, with 24 bases between them. The germline CDR1 and CDR2 sequences are ENHRY and SYGVKD. CDR3 length: 16 amino acids.

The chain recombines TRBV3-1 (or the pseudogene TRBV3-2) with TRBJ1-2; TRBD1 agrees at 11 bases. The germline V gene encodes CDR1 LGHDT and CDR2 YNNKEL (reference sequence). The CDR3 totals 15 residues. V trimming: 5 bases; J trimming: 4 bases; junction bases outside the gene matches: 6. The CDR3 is CASSTDRGPSYGYTF. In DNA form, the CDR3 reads TGTGCCAGCAGCACGGACAGGGGGCCCAGCTATGGCTACACCTTC.

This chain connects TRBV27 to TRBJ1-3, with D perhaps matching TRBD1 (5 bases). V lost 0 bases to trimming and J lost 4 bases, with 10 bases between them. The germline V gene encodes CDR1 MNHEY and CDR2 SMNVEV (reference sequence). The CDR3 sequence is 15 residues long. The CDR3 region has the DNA TGTGCCAGCAGTTTATCCCAGGGCTACGGAAACACCATATATTTT. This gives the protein CASSLSQGYGNTIYF.

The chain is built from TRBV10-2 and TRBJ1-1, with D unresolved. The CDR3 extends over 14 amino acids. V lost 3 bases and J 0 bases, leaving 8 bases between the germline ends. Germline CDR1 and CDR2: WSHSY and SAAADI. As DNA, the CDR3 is TGCGCCAGCAGTGAACCCAGTATGAACACTGAAGCTTTCTTT. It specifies CASSEPSMNTEAFF.

CDR3 bases: TGTGCCAGCAGTTCCCTAGCGGGAGGGTACGAGCAGTACTTC. It translates to CASSSLAGGYEQYF. The chain is built from TRBV6-5 and TRBJ2-7, with 12 bases lining up with TRBD2. V gave up 4 bases and J gave up 4 bases; unmatched junction bases: 2. The V gene's germline CDR1 is MNHEY and CDR2 SVGAGI. The CDR3 is made up of 14 amino acids.

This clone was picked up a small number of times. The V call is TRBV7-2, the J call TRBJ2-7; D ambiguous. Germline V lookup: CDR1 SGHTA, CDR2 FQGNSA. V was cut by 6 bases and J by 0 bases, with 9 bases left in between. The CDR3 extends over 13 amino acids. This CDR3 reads CASRRPSSYEQYF. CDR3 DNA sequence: TGTGCCAGCAGAAGACCTTCCTCCTACGAGCAGTACTTC.

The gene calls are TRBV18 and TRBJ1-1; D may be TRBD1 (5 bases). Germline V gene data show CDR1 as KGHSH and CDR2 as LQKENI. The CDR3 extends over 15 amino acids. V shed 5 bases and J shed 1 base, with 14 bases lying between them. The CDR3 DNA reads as TGTGCCAGCTCAGATCAGGGTGTAGGGAACACTGAAGCTTTCTTT. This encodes CASSDQGVGNTEAFF. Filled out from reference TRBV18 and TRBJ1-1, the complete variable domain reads NAGVMQNPRHLVRRRGQEARLRCSPMKGHSHVYWYRQLPEEGLKFMVYLQKENIIDESGMPKERFSAEFPKEGPSILRIQQVVRGDSAAYFCASSDQGVGNTEAFFGQGTRLTVV.

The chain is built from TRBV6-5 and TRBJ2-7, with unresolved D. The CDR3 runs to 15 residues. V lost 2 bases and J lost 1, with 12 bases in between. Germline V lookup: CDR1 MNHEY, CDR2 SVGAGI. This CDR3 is CASSYAGRLSYEQYF. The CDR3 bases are TGTGCCAGCAGTTACGCCGGACGGCTGTCCTACGAGCAGTACTTC.

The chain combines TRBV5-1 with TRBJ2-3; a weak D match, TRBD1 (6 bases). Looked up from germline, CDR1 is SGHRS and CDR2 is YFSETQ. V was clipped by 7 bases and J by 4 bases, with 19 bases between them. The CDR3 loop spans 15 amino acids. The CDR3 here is CASAPGAPYADTQYF. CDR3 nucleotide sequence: TGCGCCAGCGCGCCAGGGGCCCCATATGCAGATACGCAGTATTTT.

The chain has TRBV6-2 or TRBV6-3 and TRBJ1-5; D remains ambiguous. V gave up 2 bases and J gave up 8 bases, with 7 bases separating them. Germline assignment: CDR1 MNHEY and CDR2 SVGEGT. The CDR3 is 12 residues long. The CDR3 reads CASSYGVEPQHF. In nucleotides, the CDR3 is TGTGCCAGCAGTTACGGTGTTGAGCCCCAGCATTTT.

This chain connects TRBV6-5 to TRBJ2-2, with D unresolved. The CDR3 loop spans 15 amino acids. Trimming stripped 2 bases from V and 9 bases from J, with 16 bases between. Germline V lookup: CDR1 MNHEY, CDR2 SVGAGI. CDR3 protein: CASSYQPLEVRELFF. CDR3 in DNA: TGTGCCAGCAGTTACCAACCCCTAGAGGTTCGGGAGCTGTTTTTT.

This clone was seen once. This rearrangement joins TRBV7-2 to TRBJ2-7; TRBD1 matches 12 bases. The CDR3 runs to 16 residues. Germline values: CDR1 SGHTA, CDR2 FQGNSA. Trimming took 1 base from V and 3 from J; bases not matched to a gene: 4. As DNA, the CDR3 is TGTGCCAGCAGCTTAGGGGGACAGGGGGCGTACTACGAGCAGTACTTC. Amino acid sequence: CASSLGGQGAYYEQYF.

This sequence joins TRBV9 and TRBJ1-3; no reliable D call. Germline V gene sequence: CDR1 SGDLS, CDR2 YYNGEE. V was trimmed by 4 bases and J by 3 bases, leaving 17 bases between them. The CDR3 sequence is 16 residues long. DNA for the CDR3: TGTGCCAGCAGCCCGAGCAGTGGGCTTGGTGGAAACACCATATATTTT. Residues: CASSPSSGLGGNTIYF.

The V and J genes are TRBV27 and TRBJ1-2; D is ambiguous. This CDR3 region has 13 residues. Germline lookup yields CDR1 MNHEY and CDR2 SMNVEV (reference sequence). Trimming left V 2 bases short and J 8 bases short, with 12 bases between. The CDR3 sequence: CASSLREFGGYTF. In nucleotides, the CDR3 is TGTGCCAGCAGTTTAAGGGAGTTCGGGGGCTACACCTTC.

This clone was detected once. The chain's CDR3 is CASSLPPLHNEQFF. For the CDR3, the DNA is TGTGCCAGCAGCTTACCCCCCCTCCACAATGAGCAGTTCTTC. The V gene is TRBV7-2, the J gene TRBJ2-1; D remains unclear. Germline CDR1 reads SGHTA; CDR2 reads FQGNSA. V gave up 2 bases and J gave up 5 bases, with 10 bases separating them. CDR3 length: 14 amino acids.